This T cell receptor beta chain stems from a study of human T cells and chemical hapten exposure. Noted time point: patch test 3, about 24 weeks after DPC sensitization. Specified treatment: therapeutic diphenylcyclopropenone sensitization with weekly scalp DPC. Trimming stripped 10 bases from V and 0 bases from J, with 15 bases between. Germline CDR1 reads LNHDA; CDR2 reads SQIVND (reference sequence). The CDR3 loop spans 15 amino acids. TCRdb redid the calling of the RACE reads with MiXCR, one entry per CDR3 protein. Of tens of thousands of distinct CDR3 sequences listed, 13% are singletons. The V and J genes are TRBV19 and TRBJ1-4, with D perhaps TRBD1 (6 bases). The receptor was isolated from a woman in her fifties or sixties with alopecia areata. Some clones in this sample may be carry-over from other donors' samples. This specimen was whole blood, taken in connection with sensitization to the hapten diphenylcyclopropenone (DPC). The CDR3 region is CATQDRFATNEKLFF. Here the CDR3 DNA reads TGTGCCACTCAGGACAGATTTGCAACTAATGAAAAACTGTTTTTT.